A single sample gave rise to the 29 T cell receptor beta chains below, sequenced in a study of CD8+CD57+ T cells in acquired aplastic anemia. For CDR3 and TCR beta VDJ profiling, genomic DNA was the template used. TCRdb reprocessed the reads via MiXCR and lists one record per CDR3 protein. The sample has a few hundred thousand distinct CDR3 sequences, under 60% seen once. Patients who underwent sequencing had shown CD8+CD57+ cell expansion by flow cytometry. Sequenced input: sorted CD4+, CD8+, or CD8+CD57+ T cells (not recorded which) from PBMCs. Receptors originate from a human donor with aplastic anemia.

This CDR3 reads CASSYRQGGSPLHF. In nucleotides, the CDR3 is TGTGCCAGCAGCTACAGACAGGGAGGTTCACCCCTCCACTTT. This chain connects TRBV9 to TRBJ1-6; 7 nucleotides match TRBD1. This CDR3 has 14 amino acids. Trimming at V came to 4 bases and at J to 9 bases, leaving 7 bases not matched to a gene. Germline V lookup: CDR1 SGDLS, CDR2 YYNGEE.

This rearrangement joins TRBV2 to TRBJ2-7; TRBD1 matches 12 bases. The CDR3 consists of 16 residues. CDR1 and CDR2 from the germline V gene are SNHLY and FYNNEI. The V and J ends lost 1 base and 5 bases, in that order; junction bases with no gene match: 6. CDR3 sequence reads: CASSEGGTGGVDEQYF. CDR3 nucleotide sequence: TGTGCCAGCAGTGAAGGCGGGACAGGGGGCGTCGACGAGCAGTACTTC.

The chain is built from TRBV2 and TRBJ2-2; perhaps TRBD2 as D (7 bases). Trimming took 5 bases from V and 1 from J, leaving 14 bases between them. The CDR3 extends over 16 amino acids. Per germline, CDR1 SNHLY and CDR2 FYNNEI. Written as DNA, the CDR3 is TGTGCCAGCAGTCAAACGGGGGGCCGGAACACCGGGGAGCTGTTTTTT. Its translation is CASSQTGGRNTGELFF. Complete variable domain (other parts from reference TRBV2 and TRBJ2-2): EPEVTQTPSHQVTQMGQEVILRCVPISNHLYFYWYRQILGQKVEFLVSFYNNEISEKSEIFDDQFSVERPDGSNFTLKIRSTKLEDSAMYFCASSQTGGRNTGELFFGEGSRLTVL.

This clonotype has only a few counts. The chain has TRBV7-2 and TRBJ1-2, with D hard to call. CDR3 length equals 13 residues. Trimming shortened V by 8 bases and J by 1 base, and 11 bases separated the two germline ends. CDR1 and CDR2 (germline): SGHTA, FQGNSA. CDR3 coding DNA: TGTGCCAGCCTGCTTGCCGGTAACTATGGCTACACCTTC. This codes for CASLLAGNYGYTF. The full variable domain, in which reference TRBV7-2 and TRBJ1-2 provide the parts outside the CDR3, is GAGVSQSPSNKVTEKGKDVELRCDPISGHTALYWYRQSLGQGLEFLIYFQGNSAPDKSGLPSDRFSAERTGGSVSTLTIQRTQQEDSAVYLCASLLAGNYGYTFGSGTRLTVV.

On this clonotype itself: One end of the junction does not line up with germline, which may come from a read error. V and J are TRBV2 and TRBJ1-1; D possibly corresponds to TRBD1 (6 bases). The germline gives CDR1 SNHLY, CDR2 FYNNEI. The CDR3 extends over 16 amino acids. This CDR3 reads CATRPGRGGVDTEAFF. DNA for the CDR3: TGTGCCACCCGTCCGGGTAGGGGGGGAGTTGACACTGAAGCTTTCTTC.

In its sample, this clonotype was seen a few times. The chain is built from TRBV4-1 and TRBJ1-1, with D uncertain. Germline assignment: CDR1 MGHRA and CDR2 YSYEKL. The CDR3 is 13 residues long. V lost 1 base, J lost 8 bases, and 11 bases lay in between. CDR3 in amino acids: CASSQAIQAEAFF. In DNA form, the CDR3 reads TGCGCCAGCAGCCAAGCGATCCAGGCCGAAGCTTTCTTT.

At least ten counts were recorded for this clonotype. V and J are TRBV3-1 and TRBJ2-1, with 9 bases identical to TRBD1. Germline CDR1 is LGHDT and CDR2 is YNNKEL (reference sequence). CDR3 length equals 18 residues. Unmatched junction bases numbered 11, after V lost 2 bases and J lost 3 bases. This CDR3 reads CASSQPLTAGQGYNEQFF. In DNA, the CDR3 is TGTGCCAGCAGCCAACCCCTAACCGCGGGACAGGGCTACAATGAGCAGTTCTTC.

This clonotype has a count of ten or more. The V gene is TRBV6-1, the J gene TRBJ1-5; 9 bases map to TRBD1. The CDR3 has 15 amino acids. Trimming at V came to 2 bases and at J to 6 bases, leaving 5 bases not matched to a gene. Germline V gene data show CDR1 as MNHNS and CDR2 as SASEGT. The CDR3 DNA follows: TGTGCCAGCAGTGAATGGACAGGGGTCGGTCAGCCCCAGCATTTT. Translated, it gives CASSEWTGVGQPQHF.

The table lists this clonotype with a few counts. This chain joins TRBV20-1 and TRBJ2-3; D gene uncertain. CDR3 length: 12 amino acids. V lost 1 base and J lost 1, with 3 bases in between. CDR1 DFQATT and CDR2 SNEGSKA come from the germline V gene (reference sequence). CDR3 DNA: TGCAGTGCTAGAGGGGGCACAGATACGCAGTATTTT. Amino acids: CSARGGTDTQYF.

V is TRBV20-1 and J is TRBJ2-1; tentative D call: TRBD1 (5 bases). This CDR3 has 14 amino acids. V lost 3 bases and J lost 3, with 12 bases in between. CDR1 DFQATT and CDR2 SNEGSKA come from the germline V gene (reference sequence). Here the CDR3 reads CSASSPGHYNEQFF. The CDR3 region has the DNA TGCAGTGCTAGTTCCCCAGGGCACTACAATGAGCAGTTCTTC.

This clonotype was detected many times. The chain has TRBV3-1 and TRBJ2-2; perhaps TRBD2 as D (6 bases). The CDR3 runs 14 residues. Germline assignment: CDR1 LGHDT and CDR2 YNNKEL (reference sequence). V shed 3 bases and J shed 7 bases, with 12 bases lying between them. The CDR3 sequence: CASSHTEGIGELFF. The CDR3 nucleotides read TGTGCCAGCAGCCATACGGAGGGGATCGGGGAGCTGTTTTTT.

The rearrangement links TRBV24-1 to TRBJ2-6, with unresolved D. The CDR3 has 13 amino acids. Trimming removed 5 bases at V and 2 bases at J, with 3 bases between. Germline V gene lookup returns CDR1 KGHDR and CDR2 SFDVKD. CDR3 sequence: CATSAPGANVLTF. The CDR3 DNA sequence: TGTGCCACCAGTGCCCCTGGGGCCAACGTCCTGACTTTC.

Details on this clonotype: Since the CDR3 does not end with the conserved phenylalanine or tryptophan, this likely comes from a read error. The rearrangement uses TRBV4-2 and TRBJ2-4; D gene unclear. V was clipped by 3 bases and J by 12 bases, with 21 bases between them. The germline gives CDR1 LGHNA, CDR2 YNFKEQ. There are 15 residues in the CDR3. CDR3 nucleotides: TGTGCCAGCAGCCACCGAGCTGGGGTCGCAGACACTCAGTACTGC. It yields the protein CASSHRAGVADTQYC.

This clonotype was seen once. The chain combines TRBV20-1 with TRBJ2-7; 8 bases fit TRBD2. From germline, CDR1 is DFQATT and CDR2 SNEGSKA (reference sequence). There are 14 residues in the CDR3. V shed 5 bases, J shed 6 bases, and the junction held 12 bases outside the gene matches. The CDR3, as DNA: TGCAGTGCTCCTTTAGCGGGGCGAAGGGGCGAGCAGTACTTC. It encodes CSAPLAGRRGEQYF.

The table lists this clonotype with many counts. V is TRBV11-2 and J is TRBJ1-2; 9 bases map to TRBD1. CDR3 length: 16 residues. The germline gives CDR1 SGHAT, CDR2 FQNNGV. J was trimmed by 1 base and V by 5 bases; bases with no gene match: 8. The CDR3, as DNA: TGTGCCAGCAGCCCTGACAGGGGGAAAAGTAACTATGGCTACACCTTC. Translation: CASSPDRGKSNYGYTF. The full variable domain, its missing parts supplied by reference TRBV11-2 and TRBJ1-2, is EAGVAQSPRYKIIEKRQSVAFWCNPISGHATLYWYQQILGQGPKLLIQFQNNGVVDDSQLPKDRFSAERLKGVDSTLKIQPAKLEDSAVYLCASSPDRGKSNYGYTFGSGTRLTVV.

The chain couples TRBV5-1 to TRBJ1-2, with no clear D. The CDR3 runs 16 residues. The ends were cut back, 4 bases at V and 4 bases at J, with 20 bases in the middle. Germline V gene lookup returns CDR1 SGHRS and CDR2 YFSETQ. CDR3 nucleotide sequence: TGCGCCAGCAGCCTCACCCCAACTCCGGGAACCTATGGCTACACCTTC. Translated: CASSLTPTPGTYGYTF.

The V call is TRBV9, the J call TRBJ2-5; 7 bases match TRBD1. Losses at the gene ends were 0 bases for V and 0 bases for J; bases not matched to a gene: 8. The CDR3 totals 17 residues. CDR1 and CDR2 from the germline V gene are SGDLS and YYNGEE. CDR3 bases: TGTGCCAGCAGCGTAGGTTTCGGACAGGTGGACCAAGAGACCCAGTACTTC. Encoded protein: CASSVGFGQVDQETQYF.

V usage is TRBV20-1 and J usage is TRBJ2-7; TRBD1 might be the D (6 bases). Between the trimmed V and J ends, which lost 5 bases and 0 bases, there was a span of 20 bases. Germline V gene sequence: CDR1 DFQATT, CDR2 SNEGSKA (reference sequence). There are 16 residues in the CDR3. DNA of the CDR3: TGCAGTGCTGGAATTTTCGGTGCGGACAGCTCCTACGAGCAGTACTTC. As protein: CSAGIFGADSSYEQYF.

A word on this clonotype: One junction end does not reproduce the germline sequence, and a read error may be involved. V is TRBV29-1 and J is TRBJ2-5; tentatively, D is TRBD1 or TRBD2 (6 bases each). The germline gives CDR1 SQVTM, CDR2 ANQGSEA. This CDR3 has 13 amino acids. The CDR3 region is CSVVSGAQVTQYF. Written as DNA, the CDR3 is TGCAGCGTTGTATCGGGGGCGCAAGTGACCCAGTACTTC.

This clonotype was counted many times. The chain joins TRBV3-1 to TRBJ2-1; weak D call: TRBD2 (6 bases). V lost 3 bases, J lost 9 bases, and 12 bases lay in between. Germline CDR1 LGHDT, CDR2 YNNKEL (reference sequence). This CDR3 is 13 amino acids long. The CDR3, as DNA: TGTGCCAGCAGCCAGGGACTTTCGGGTGAGCAGTTCTTC. This gives the protein CASSQGLSGEQFF.

This clonotype turned up a few times. The genes are TRBV2 and TRBJ2-2; D is uncertain. Between the trimmed V and J ends, which lost 1 base and 0 bases, there was a span of 3 bases. This CDR3 is built from 14 residues. Germline loops: CDR1 SNHLY, CDR2 FYNNEI. The CDR3 DNA is TGTGCCAGCAGTGAAGGGACGAACACCGGGGAGCTGTTTTTT. Translated: CASSEGTNTGELFF. Full variable domain (missing parts from reference TRBV2 and TRBJ2-2): EPEVTQTPSHQVTQMGQEVILRCVPISNHLYFYWYRQILGQKVEFLVSFYNNEISEKSEIFDDQFSVERPDGSNFTLKIRSTKLEDSAMYFCASSEGTNTGELFFGEGSRLTVL.

The rearrangement uses TRBV2 and TRBJ1-1; D might be TRBD1 (5 bases). The CDR3 is made up of 12 amino acids. Germline V gene sequence: CDR1 SNHLY, CDR2 FYNNEI. The ends were cut back, 7 bases at V and 7 bases at J, with 13 bases in the middle. The CDR3 region has the DNA TGTGCCAGCAATCGCAGGGCCCTTGAAGCTTTCTTT. This sequence encodes CASNRRALEAFF.

The CDR3 spells CASSPDGTNTEAFF. In DNA, the CDR3 is TGTGCCAGTAGCCCCGACGGTACGAACACTGAAGCTTTCTTT. The chain carries TRBV19 and TRBJ1-1; D is undetermined. Germline V lookup: CDR1 LNHDA, CDR2 SQIVND (reference sequence). This CDR3 is built from 14 residues. Trimming cost V 6 bases and J 1 base, with 12 bases left between them.

The V and J genes are TRBV27 and TRBJ1-5; perhaps TRBD1 as D (6 bases). CDR1 MNHEY and CDR2 SMNVEV come from the germline V gene (reference sequence). The V and J ends lost 2 bases and 7 bases respectively, with 12 bases between them. The CDR3 consists of 14 residues. CDR3 loop: CASSLVTGSQPQHF. The CDR3 bases are TGTGCCAGCAGTTTAGTTACAGGGTCGCAGCCCCAGCATTTT.

The chain is built from TRBV6-2 or TRBV6-3 and TRBJ1-6; 9 bases match TRBD1. CDR1 is MNHEY and CDR2 is SVGEGT in the germline V gene. V lost 5 bases and J lost 10; bases outside the gene matches: 9. This CDR3 region has 15 residues. The CDR3 reads CASSEQGARASPLHF. The DNA of the CDR3 is TGTGCCAGCAGTGAACAGGGGGCGCGAGCGTCACCCCTCCACTTT.

The chain carries TRBV20-1 and TRBJ2-3, with TRBD2 matching 15 bases. Unmatched junction bases numbered 4, after V lost 1 base and J lost 2 bases. Germline assignment: CDR1 DFQATT and CDR2 SNEGSKA (reference sequence). The CDR3 consists of 17 residues. CDR3 sequence (DNA): TGCAGTGCTAGAGCAGGACTAGCGGGAGGGTACACAGATACGCAGTATTTT. This sequence encodes CSARAGLAGGYTDTQYF.

V gene TRBV6-5 combines with J gene TRBJ1-1; D is ambiguous. Trimming stripped 2 bases from V and 0 bases from J, with 7 bases between. CDR1 is MNHEY and CDR2 is SVGAGI in the germline V gene. This CDR3 has 14 residues. The CDR3 DNA follows: TGTGCCAGCAGTTACGCTGATATGAACACTGAAGCTTTCTTT. This encodes CASSYADMNTEAFF.

This clonotype showed up just a few times. The chain has TRBV9 and TRBJ2-1, with D possibly being TRBD2 (7 bases). The germline CDR1 and CDR2 sequences are SGDLS and YYNGEE. This CDR3 region has 16 residues. V was cut by 0 bases and J by 4 bases, with 14 bases left in between. CDR3 amino acids: CASSVVGGVDYNEQFF. The CDR3 nucleotides read TGTGCCAGCAGCGTAGTAGGGGGGGTGGATTACAATGAGCAGTTCTTC.

At least ten counts were recorded for this clonotype. The rearrangement uses TRBV12-3 or TRBV12-4 and TRBJ2-1; 10 bases line up with TRBD2. V was pared by 5 bases and J by 3 bases, with 7 bases of the junction left unmatched. The CDR3 length is 16 residues. This CDR3 is CASSTTRTSGYNEQFF. In DNA form, the CDR3 reads TGTGCCAGCAGTACTACCCGGACTAGCGGCTACAATGAGCAGTTCTTC.